The sequence of this T cell receptor (beta chain) was determined in a study of T cell repertoires in cytomegalovirus infection. Study-level points and caveats: Using cumulative public TCR beta family frequency, the authors identified those who carried CMV together with the relevant HLA.

TCRdb recomputed calls from the reads with MiXCR, one row per CDR3 protein. The sample consists of some 350,000 distinct CDR3 sequences, about 35% of them appearing once. This clonotype was detected only a few times. Its target is not known. The CDR3 covers 20 residues. CDR1 SEHNR and CDR2 FQNEAQ come from the germline V gene (reference sequence). Trimming removed 0 bases from V and 5 bases from J; junction bases left unmatched: 21. The clonotype originates from a human donor in good health (CMV status not recorded). Some clones in this sample may be carry-over from other donors' samples. V is TRBV7-9 and J is TRBJ2-5; 7 nucleotides align to TRBD1. The sample in question was cultured PBMCs, obtained from culture after CMV antigen stimulation. The CDR3 region is CASSLARLNFRDRAGETQYF. CDR3 sequence (DNA): TGTGCCAGCAGCTTAGCCCGACTCAACTTTCGAGACAGGGCCGGGGAGACCCAGTACTTC.